What follows are 10 T cell receptor beta chains derived from one specimen sequenced in a study of cytomegalovirus exposure and HLA in healthy donors. The PCR was carried out with 60 Vbeta primers and 13 Jbeta primers. Produced via immunoSEQ multiplex PCR; TCRdb's table is partial and in-frame only. The table has roughly 99,000 clones, under 80% seen once. The sample was PBMCs. The receptors shown here come from a male donor in good health and CMV-seronegative.

The chain is built from TRBV19 and TRBJ2-7; D unclear. Germline V CDR1 and CDR2: LNHDA, SQIVND (reference sequence). The CDR3 extends over 13 amino acids. Trimming took off 1 base at V and 2 bases at J, with 6 bases between the two ends. CDR3 protein: CASSIAVTYEQYF. DNA of the CDR3: TGTGCCAGTAGTATAGCGGTTACCTACGAGCAGTACTTC.

The rearrangement joins TRBV7-2 to TRBJ2-7, with a weak D call TRBD2 (5 bases). Germline assignment: CDR1 SGHTA and CDR2 FQGNSA. This CDR3 region has 11 residues. The V and J ends lost 5 bases and 6 bases respectively, with 8 bases between them. CDR3 DNA sequence: TGTGCCAGCAGCCTCGGGGTCGAGCAGTACTTC. Residues: CASSLGVEQYF.

This clone was detected once. The chain joins TRBV7-2 to TRBJ1-3; TRBD1 is a possible D gene (6 bases). V was cut by 1 base and J by 1 base, with 8 bases left in between. The CDR3 spans 15 residues. From germline, CDR1 is SGHTA and CDR2 FQGNSA. CDR3 loop: CASSLVGGSGNTIYF. CDR3 DNA: TGTGCCAGCAGCTTAGTAGGGGGTTCTGGAAACACCATATATTTT.

Points on this clone: An end of the junction does not agree with germline; a read error may underlie this. The chain couples TRBV7-9 to TRBJ1-1; D possibly corresponds to TRBD1 (5 bases). Germline V lookup: CDR1 SEHNR, CDR2 FQNEAQ (reference sequence). The CDR3 length is 16 residues. CDR3 coding DNA: TGTGCCAGCGGCTTAGTGCGCGGGGCCCGGGACACTGAAGCTTTCTTT. Its protein product is CASGLVRGARDTEAFF.

This chain links TRBV4-3 with TRBJ1-5, with D maybe TRBD1 (5 bases). This CDR3 comprises 18 residues. V lost 0 bases, J lost 0 bases, and 15 bases lay in between. Germline V gene data show CDR1 as LGHNA and CDR2 as YSLEER. As DNA, the CDR3 is TGCGCCAGCAGCCAAGATAGGCGGGGCAAAAATAGCAATCAGCCCCAGCATTTT. This translates into CASSQDRRGKNSNQPQHF.

The chain is built from TRBV7-8 and TRBJ2-7; D unresolved. The V gene lost 1 base and the J gene lost 6 bases, with 13 bases spanning the gap. CDR1 SGHVS and CDR2 FQNEAQ come from the germline V gene. The CDR3 length is 14 residues. The CDR3: CASSLGLVGGEQYF. CDR3 sequence (DNA): TGTGCCAGCAGCTTAGGTCTAGTCGGTGGCGAGCAGTACTTC.

The chain carries TRBV7-3 and TRBJ2-6, with a possible D match to TRBD2 (6 bases). The CDR3 runs 16 residues. Deletions cut 2 bases from V and 0 bases from J, with 8 bases between. Germline V gives CDR1 SGHTA, CDR2 FQGTGA. As DNA, the CDR3 is TGTGCCAGCAGCTTAGTGGGGGGCTCTGGGGCCAACGTCCTGACTTTC. Translation: CASSLVGGSGANVLTF.

The chain uses TRBV27 and TRBJ2-1; 12 bases are shared with TRBD2. The CDR3 extends over 15 amino acids. After removal of 6 bases from V and 7 bases from J, the junction contained 7 bases not matched to a gene. Germline V gene data show CDR1 as MNHEY and CDR2 as SMNVEV (reference sequence). CDR3 DNA sequence: TGTGCCAGCAGCTCACCACTAGCGGGAGGAAATGAGCAGTTCTTC. Protein: CASSSPLAGGNEQFF.

The table lists this clone with a few counts. V usage is TRBV15 and J usage is TRBJ2-5; 8 positions match TRBD2. The CDR3 has 15 amino acids. Germline V gene lookup returns CDR1 LNHNV and CDR2 YYDKDF (reference sequence). V was clipped by 5 bases and J by 4 bases; unmatched bases: 9. The CDR3 sequence: CATSRRGSGGETQYF. As DNA, the CDR3 is TGTGCCACCAGCCGGAGGGGGAGCGGGGGAGAGACCCAGTACTTC.

The chain has TRBV30 and TRBJ1-2, with 9 bases matching TRBD1. The V and J ends lost 2 bases and 5 bases, in that order; junction bases with no gene match: 3. The CDR3 is 13 amino acids. Germline CDR1 reads GTSNPN; CDR2 reads SVGIG (reference sequence). This CDR3 reads CAWSSDRGYGYTF. CDR3 DNA sequence: TGTGCCTGGAGTTCCGACAGGGGGTATGGCTACACCTTC.